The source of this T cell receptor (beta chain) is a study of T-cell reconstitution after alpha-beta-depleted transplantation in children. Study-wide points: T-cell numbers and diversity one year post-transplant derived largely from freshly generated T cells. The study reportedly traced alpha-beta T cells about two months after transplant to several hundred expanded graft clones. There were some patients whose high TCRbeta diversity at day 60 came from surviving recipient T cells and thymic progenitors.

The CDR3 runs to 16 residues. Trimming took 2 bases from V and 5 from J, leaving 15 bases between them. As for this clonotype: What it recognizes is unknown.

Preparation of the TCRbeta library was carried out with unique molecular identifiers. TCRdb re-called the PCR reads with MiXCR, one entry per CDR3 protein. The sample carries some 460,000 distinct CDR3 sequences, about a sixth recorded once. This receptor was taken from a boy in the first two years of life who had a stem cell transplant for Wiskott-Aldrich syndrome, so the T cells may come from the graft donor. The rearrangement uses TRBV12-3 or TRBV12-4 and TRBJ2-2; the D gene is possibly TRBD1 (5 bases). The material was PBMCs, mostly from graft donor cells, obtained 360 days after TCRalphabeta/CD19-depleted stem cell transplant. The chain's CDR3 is CASSLQAFGATGELFF. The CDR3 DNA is TGTGCCAGCAGTTTACAGGCGTTTGGGGCTACCGGGGAGCTGTTTTTT.